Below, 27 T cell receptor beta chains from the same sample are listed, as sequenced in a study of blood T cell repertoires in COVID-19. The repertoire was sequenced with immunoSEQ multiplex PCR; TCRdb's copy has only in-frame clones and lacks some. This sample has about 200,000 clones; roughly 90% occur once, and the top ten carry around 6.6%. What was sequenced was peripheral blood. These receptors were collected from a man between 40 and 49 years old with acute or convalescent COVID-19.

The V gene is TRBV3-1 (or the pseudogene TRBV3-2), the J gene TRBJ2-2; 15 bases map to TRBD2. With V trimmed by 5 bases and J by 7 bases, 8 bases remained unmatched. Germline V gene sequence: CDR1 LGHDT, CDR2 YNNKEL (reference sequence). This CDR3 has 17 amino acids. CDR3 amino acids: CASSSGLAGGHGGELFF. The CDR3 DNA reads TGTGCCAGCAGCTCCGGACTAGCGGGGGGGCATGGCGGGGAGCTGTTTTTT.

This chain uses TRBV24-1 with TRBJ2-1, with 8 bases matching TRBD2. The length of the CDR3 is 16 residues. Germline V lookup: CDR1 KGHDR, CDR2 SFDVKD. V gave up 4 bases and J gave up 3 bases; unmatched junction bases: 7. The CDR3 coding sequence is TGTGCCACCAGTGACGCAGCGGGGGCAAGCTACAATGAGCAGTTCTTC. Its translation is CATSDAAGASYNEQFF.

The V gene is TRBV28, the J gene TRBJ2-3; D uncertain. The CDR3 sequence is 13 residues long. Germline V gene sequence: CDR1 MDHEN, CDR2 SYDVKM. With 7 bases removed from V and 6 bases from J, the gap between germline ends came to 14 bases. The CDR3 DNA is TGTGCCAGCAATGATGGTGTTGCGGATACGCAGTATTTT. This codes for CASNDGVADTQYF.

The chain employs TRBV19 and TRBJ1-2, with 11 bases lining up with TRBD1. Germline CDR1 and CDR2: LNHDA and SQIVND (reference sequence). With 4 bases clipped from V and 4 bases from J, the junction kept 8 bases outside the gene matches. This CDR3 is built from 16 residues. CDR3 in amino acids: CASSTSGTGGPYGYTF. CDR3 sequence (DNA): TGTGCCAGTAGTACCTCCGGGACAGGGGGGCCCTATGGCTACACCTTC. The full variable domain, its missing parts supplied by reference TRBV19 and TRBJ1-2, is DGGITQSPKYLFRKEGQNVTLSCEQNLNHDAMYWYRQDPGQGLRLIYYSQIVNDFQKGDIAEGYSVSREKKESFPLTVTSAQKNPTAFYLCASSTSGTGGPYGYTFGSGTRLTVV.

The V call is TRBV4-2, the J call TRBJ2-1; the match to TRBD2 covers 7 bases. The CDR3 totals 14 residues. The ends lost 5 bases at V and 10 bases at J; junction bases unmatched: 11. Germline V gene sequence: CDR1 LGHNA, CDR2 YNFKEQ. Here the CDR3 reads CASSSSVTSWEQFF. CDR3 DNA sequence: TGTGCCAGCAGCTCCTCGGTGACTAGCTGGGAGCAGTTCTTC.

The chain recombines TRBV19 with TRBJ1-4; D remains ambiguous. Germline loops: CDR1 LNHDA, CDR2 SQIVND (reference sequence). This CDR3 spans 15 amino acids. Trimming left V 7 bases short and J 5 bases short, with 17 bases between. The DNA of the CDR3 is TGTGCCAGTACCTCAGCTGGGCGCCTAAATGAAAAACTGTTTTTT. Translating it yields CASTSAGRLNEKLFF.

In nucleotides, the CDR3 is TGTGCCACCAGTGATCCCGGGACAGGGCACAATGAGCAGTTCTTC. This encodes CATSDPGTGHNEQFF. V and J are TRBV24-1 and TRBJ2-1; 9 bases match TRBD1. Germline V CDR1 and CDR2: KGHDR, SFDVKD. Trimming cost V 3 bases and J 5 bases; bases outside gene matches: 4. The CDR3 covers 15 residues.

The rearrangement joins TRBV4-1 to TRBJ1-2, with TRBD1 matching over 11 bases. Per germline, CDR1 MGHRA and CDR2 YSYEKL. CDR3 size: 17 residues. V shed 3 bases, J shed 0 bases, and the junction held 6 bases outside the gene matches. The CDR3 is CASSHPGQGGPNYGYTF. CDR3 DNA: TGCGCCAGCAGCCACCCGGGACAGGGGGGCCCTAACTATGGCTACACCTTC.

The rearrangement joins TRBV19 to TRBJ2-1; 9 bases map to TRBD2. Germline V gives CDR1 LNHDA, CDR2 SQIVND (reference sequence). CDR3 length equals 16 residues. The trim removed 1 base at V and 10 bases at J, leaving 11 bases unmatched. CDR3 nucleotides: TGTGCCAGTAGTATAGGGTTAGCTAGCGGGGCGATAGAGCAGTTCTTC. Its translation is CASSIGLASGAIEQFF.

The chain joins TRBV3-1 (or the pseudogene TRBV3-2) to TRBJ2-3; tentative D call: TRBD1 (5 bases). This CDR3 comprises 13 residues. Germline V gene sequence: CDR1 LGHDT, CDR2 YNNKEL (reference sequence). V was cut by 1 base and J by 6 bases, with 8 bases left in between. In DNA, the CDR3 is TGTGCCAGCAGCCAAGGGTCAGGGGATACGCAGTATTTT. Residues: CASSQGSGDTQYF.

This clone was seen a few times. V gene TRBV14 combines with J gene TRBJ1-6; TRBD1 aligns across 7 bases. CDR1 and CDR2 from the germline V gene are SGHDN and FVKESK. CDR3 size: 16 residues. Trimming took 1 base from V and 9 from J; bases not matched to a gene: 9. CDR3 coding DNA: TGTGCCAGCAGCCAAGTATTGTCAGGGGGAGGTTCACCCCTCCACTTT. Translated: CASSQVLSGGGSPLHF. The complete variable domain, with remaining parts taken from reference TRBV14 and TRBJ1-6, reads EAGVTQFPSHSVIEKGQTVTLRCDPISGHDNLYWYRRVMGKEIKFLLHFVKESKQDESGMPNNRFLAERTGGTYSTLKVQPAELEDSGVYFCASSQVLSGGGSPLHFGNGTRLTVT.

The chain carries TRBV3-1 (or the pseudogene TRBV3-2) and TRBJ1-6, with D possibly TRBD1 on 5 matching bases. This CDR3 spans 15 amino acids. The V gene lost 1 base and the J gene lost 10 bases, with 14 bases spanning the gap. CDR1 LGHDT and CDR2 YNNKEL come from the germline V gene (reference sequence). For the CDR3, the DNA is TGTGCCAGCAGCCAAGCTCCAGGGTTGGGCTCACCCCTCCACTTT. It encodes CASSQAPGLGSPLHF.

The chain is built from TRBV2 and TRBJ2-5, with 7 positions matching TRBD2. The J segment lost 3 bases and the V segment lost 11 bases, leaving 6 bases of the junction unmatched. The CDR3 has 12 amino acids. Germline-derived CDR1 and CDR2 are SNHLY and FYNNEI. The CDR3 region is CAGLDREETQYF. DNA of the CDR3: TGTGCCGGACTAGACAGAGAAGAGACCCAGTACTTC. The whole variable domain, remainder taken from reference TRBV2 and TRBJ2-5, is EPEVTQTPSHQVTQMGQEVILRCVPISNHLYFYWYRQILGQKVEFLVSFYNNEISEKSEIFDDQFSVERPDGSNFTLKIRSTKLEDSAMYFCAGLDREETQYFGPGTRLLVL.

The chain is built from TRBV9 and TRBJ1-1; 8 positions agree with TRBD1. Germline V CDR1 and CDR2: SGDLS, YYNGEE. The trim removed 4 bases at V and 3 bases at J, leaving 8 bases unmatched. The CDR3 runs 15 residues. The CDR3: CASSPEQGADTEAFF. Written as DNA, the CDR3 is TGTGCCAGCAGCCCGGAGCAGGGGGCCGACACTGAAGCTTTCTTT.

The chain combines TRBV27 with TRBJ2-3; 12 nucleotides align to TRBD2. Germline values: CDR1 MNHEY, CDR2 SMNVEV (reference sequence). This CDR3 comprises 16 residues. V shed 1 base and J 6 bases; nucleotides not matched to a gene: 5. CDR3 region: CASSLWTGTSGDTQYF. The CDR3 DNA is TGTGCCAGCAGTTTATGGACCGGGACTAGCGGGGATACGCAGTATTTT.

The CDR3 DNA reads TGTGCCACCAGCAGAGATCAGCTTTCAGGGCCCGAAGCTTTCTTT. Translating gives CATSRDQLSGPEAFF. The rearrangement uses TRBV15 and TRBJ1-1, with D perhaps TRBD1 (5 bases). V lost 0 bases and J lost 8, with 16 bases in between. The CDR3 covers 15 residues. From germline, CDR1 is LNHNV and CDR2 YYDKDF (reference sequence). Supplemented by reference TRBV15 and TRBJ1-1, the full variable domain reads DAMVIQNPRYQVTQFGKPVTLSCSQTLNHNVMYWYQQKSSQAPKLLFHYYDKDFNNEADTPDNFQSRRPNTSFCFLDIRSPGLGDTAMYLCATSRDQLSGPEAFFGQGTRLTVV.

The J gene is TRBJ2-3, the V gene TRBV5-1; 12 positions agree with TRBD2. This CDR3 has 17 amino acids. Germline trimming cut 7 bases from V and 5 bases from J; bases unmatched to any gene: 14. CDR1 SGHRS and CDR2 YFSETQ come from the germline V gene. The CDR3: CASATAPSGGGQDTQYF. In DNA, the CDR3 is TGCGCCAGCGCTACCGCGCCTAGCGGGGGGGGACAAGATACGCAGTATTTT.

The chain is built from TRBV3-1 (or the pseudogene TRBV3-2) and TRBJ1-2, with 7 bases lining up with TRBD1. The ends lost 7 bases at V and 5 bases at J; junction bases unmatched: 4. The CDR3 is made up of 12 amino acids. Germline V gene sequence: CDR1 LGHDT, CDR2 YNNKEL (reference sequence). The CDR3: CASTGTEYGYTF. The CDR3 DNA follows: TGTGCCAGCACCGGGACAGAATATGGCTACACCTTC.

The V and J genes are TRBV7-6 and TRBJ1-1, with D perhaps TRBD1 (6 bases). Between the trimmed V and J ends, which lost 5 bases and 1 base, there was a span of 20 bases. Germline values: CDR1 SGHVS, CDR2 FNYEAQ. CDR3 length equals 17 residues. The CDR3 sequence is CASSLMTGQAGNTEAFF. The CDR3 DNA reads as TGTGCCAGCAGCCTTATGACAGGCCAGGCGGGGAACACTGAAGCTTTCTTT. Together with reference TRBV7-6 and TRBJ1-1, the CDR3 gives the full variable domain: GAGVSQSPRYKVTKRGQDVALRCDPISGHVSLYWYRQALGQGPEFLTYFNYEAQQDKSGLPNDRFSAERPEGSISTLTIQRTEQRDSAMYRCASSLMTGQAGNTEAFFGQGTRLTVV.

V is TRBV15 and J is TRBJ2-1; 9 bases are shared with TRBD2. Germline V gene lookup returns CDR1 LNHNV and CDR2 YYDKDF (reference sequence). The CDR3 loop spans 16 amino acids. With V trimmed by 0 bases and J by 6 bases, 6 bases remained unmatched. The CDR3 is CATSRDLGGGANEQFF. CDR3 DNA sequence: TGTGCCACCAGCAGAGATCTCGGCGGGGGGGCCAATGAGCAGTTCTTC.

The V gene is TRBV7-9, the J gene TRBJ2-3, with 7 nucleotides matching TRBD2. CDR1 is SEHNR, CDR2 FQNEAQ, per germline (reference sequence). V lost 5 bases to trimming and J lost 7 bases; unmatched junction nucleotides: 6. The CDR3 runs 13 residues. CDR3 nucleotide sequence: TGTGCCAGCAGCCCCCGGGGGGACTATACGCAGTATTTT. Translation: CASSPRGDYTQYF.

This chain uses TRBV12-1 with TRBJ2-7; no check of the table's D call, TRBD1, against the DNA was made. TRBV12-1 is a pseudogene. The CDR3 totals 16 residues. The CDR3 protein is CASSRTRDRRRGEQYF. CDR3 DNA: TGTGCCAGCAGCAGGACTCGGGACAGGAGAAGGGGCGAGCAGTACTTC.

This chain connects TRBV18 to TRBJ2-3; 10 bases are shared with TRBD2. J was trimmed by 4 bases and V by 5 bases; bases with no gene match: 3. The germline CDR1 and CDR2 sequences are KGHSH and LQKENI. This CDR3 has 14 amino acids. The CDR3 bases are TGTGCCAGCTCATCAGGACTAGCGGCAGATACGCAGTATTTT. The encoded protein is CASSSGLAADTQYF.

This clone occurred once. The CDR3 DNA sequence: TGTGCCAGCAGCCAAGATGAGTACTCGGGGGTCTCCTACAATGAGCAGTTCTTC. It specifies CASSQDEYSGVSYNEQFF. The J gene is TRBJ2-1, the V gene TRBV3-1 (or the pseudogene TRBV3-2); D is possibly TRBD2 (6 bases). Germline values: CDR1 LGHDT, CDR2 YNNKEL (reference sequence). The CDR3 totals 18 residues. Trimming shortened V by 0 bases and J by 0 bases, and 15 bases separated the two germline ends.

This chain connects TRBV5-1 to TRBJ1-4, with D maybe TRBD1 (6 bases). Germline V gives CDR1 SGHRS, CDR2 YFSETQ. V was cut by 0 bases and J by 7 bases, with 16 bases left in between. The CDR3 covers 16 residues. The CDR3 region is CASSLGDTLRTEKLFF. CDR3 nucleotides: TGCGCCAGCAGCTTGGGGGACACACTGCGGACTGAAAAACTGTTTTTT.

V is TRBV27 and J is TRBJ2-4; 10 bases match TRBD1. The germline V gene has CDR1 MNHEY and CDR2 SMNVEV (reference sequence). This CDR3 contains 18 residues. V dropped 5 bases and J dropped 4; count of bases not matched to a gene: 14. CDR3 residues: CASSPLTGGLFEKNIQYF. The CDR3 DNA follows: TGTGCCAGCAGTCCATTGACAGGGGGCTTGTTTGAAAAAAACATTCAGTACTTC.

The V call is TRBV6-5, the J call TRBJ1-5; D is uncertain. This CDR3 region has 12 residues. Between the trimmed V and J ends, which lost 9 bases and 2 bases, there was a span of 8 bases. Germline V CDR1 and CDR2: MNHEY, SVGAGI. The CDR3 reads CARRRGNQPQHF. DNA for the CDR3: TGTGCCAGAAGGAGGGGCAATCAGCCCCAGCATTTT.